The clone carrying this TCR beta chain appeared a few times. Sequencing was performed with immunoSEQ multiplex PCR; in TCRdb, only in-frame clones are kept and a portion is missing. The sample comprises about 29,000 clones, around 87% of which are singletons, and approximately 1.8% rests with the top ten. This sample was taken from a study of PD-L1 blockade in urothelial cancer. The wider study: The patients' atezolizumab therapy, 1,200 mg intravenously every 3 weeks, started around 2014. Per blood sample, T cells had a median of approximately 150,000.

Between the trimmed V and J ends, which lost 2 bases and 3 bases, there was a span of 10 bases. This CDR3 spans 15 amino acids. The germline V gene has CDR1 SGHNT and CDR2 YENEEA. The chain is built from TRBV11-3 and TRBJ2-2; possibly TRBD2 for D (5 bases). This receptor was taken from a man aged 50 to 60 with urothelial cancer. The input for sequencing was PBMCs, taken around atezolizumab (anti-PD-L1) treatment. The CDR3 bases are TGTGCCAGCAGCTTAAGCGGAGTATACACCGGGGAGCTGTTTTTT. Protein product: CASSLSGVYTGELFF.